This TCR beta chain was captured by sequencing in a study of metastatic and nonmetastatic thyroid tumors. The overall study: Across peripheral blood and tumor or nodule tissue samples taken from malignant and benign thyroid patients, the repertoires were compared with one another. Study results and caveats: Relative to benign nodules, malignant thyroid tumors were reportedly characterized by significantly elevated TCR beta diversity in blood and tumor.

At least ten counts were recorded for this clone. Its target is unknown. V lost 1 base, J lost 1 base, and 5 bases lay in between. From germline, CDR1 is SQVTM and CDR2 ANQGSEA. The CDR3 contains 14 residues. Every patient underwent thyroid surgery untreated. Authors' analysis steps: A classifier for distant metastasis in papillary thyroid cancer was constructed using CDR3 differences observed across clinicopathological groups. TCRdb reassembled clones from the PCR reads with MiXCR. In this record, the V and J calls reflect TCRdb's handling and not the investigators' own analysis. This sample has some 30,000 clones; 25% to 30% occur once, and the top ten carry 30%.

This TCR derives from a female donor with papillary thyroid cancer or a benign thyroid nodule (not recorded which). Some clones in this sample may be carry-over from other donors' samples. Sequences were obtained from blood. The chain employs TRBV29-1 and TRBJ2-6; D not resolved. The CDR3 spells CSVEAVSGANVLTF. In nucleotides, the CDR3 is TGCAGCGTTGAAGCGGTTTCTGGGGCCAACGTCCTGACTTTC.